The 28 T cell receptor beta chains below come from one sample, sequenced in a study of regulatory T cells in long-lasting Graves disease. In building TCR beta libraries, iRepertoire HTBI primers were used together with Arm-PCR of CDR3 regions. TCRdb fed the multiplex PCR reads into MiXCR, producing one record per CDR3 protein. This sample yields 550,000 to 600,000 distinct CDR3 sequences, of which roughly a sixth are seen a single time; 12% belongs to the top ten. Sample time point: newly diagnosed GD, antithyroid drugs for less than 3 months. Isolated PBMC RNA provided the starting material for the TCR library. The same specimen was also included in a second study, on T cells in Graves' hyperthyroidism and ophthalmopathy.

Sequencing was performed on peripheral blood mononuclear cells (PBMCs), taken at new diagnosis, from a patient treated with antithyroid drugs. These receptors were collected from a man between 18 and 35 years old with Graves disease.

The chain links TRBV20-1 to TRBJ2-3, with TRBD2 matching 9 bases. Germline V gene lookup returns CDR1 DFQATT and CDR2 SNEGSKA (reference sequence). Unmatched junction bases numbered 6, after V lost 3 bases and J lost 5 bases. This CDR3 spans 14 amino acids. The DNA for the CDR3 is TGCAGTGCTAGCCCTAGCGGGATTGGAGATACGCAGTATTTT. Translating gives CSASPSGIGDTQYF.

This clonotype was counted ten times or more. The chain links TRBV30 to TRBJ1-2; TRBD1 aligns across 8 bases. Trimming took 5 bases from V and 6 from J; bases not matched to a gene: 2. The CDR3 loop spans 11 amino acids. Germline-derived CDR1 and CDR2 are GTSNPN and SVGIG (reference sequence). CDR3 coding DNA: TGTGCCTGGTACAGGGGGGATGGCTACACCTTC. This codes for CAWYRGDGYTF.

This clonotype showed up many times. The chain recombines TRBV7-3 with TRBJ2-1, with D tentatively TRBD2 (5 bases). The CDR3 is 14 amino acids. V lost 5 bases, J lost 9 bases, and 17 bases lay in between. Per germline, CDR1 SGHTA and CDR2 FQGTGA. CDR3 DNA sequence: TGTGCCAGCAGCCCCCCTGGGAGCTTCCGTGAGCAGTTCTTC. As protein: CASSPPGSFREQFF.

The rearrangement joins TRBV7-8 to TRBJ2-1, with 11 bases fitting TRBD2. J gave up 7 bases and V 5 bases, and 4 bases lay outside the gene matches. Germline CDR1 and CDR2: SGHVS and FQNEAQ. The CDR3 consists of 14 residues. The CDR3 DNA reads TGTGCCAGCAGCATTAGCGGGAGGGGTAATGAGCAGTTCTTC. Translation: CASSISGRGNEQFF.

This clonotype was counted many times. This chain uses TRBV27 with TRBJ2-7, with 9 bases fitting TRBD1. V lost 5 bases, J lost 2 bases, and 4 bases stayed unmatched. This CDR3 has 14 residues. CDR1 is MNHEY and CDR2 is SMNVEV in the germline V gene (reference sequence). The CDR3 region is CASSRQGGPYEQYF. CDR3 DNA: TGTGCCAGCAGTCGACAGGGGGGTCCCTACGAGCAGTACTTC.

The table lists this clonotype with many counts. The chain couples TRBV28 to TRBJ2-3; no reliable D call. Germline CDR1 MDHEN, CDR2 SYDVKM. The V end was cut by 6 bases, the J end by 4 bases, with 11 bases between. The CDR3 is 13 amino acids. This CDR3 is CASRVSRADTQYF. The CDR3 DNA follows: TGTGCCAGCAGGGTATCTAGGGCAGATACGCAGTATTTT. The whole variable domain, remainder taken from reference TRBV28 and TRBJ2-3, is DVKVTQSSRYLVKRTGEKVFLECVQDMDHENMFWYRQDPGLGLRLIYFSYDVKMKEKGDIPEGYSVSREKKERFSLILESASTNQTSMYLCASRVSRADTQYFGPGTRLTVL.

This clonotype appeared many times. The CDR3 here is CSARETGTGYYNEQFF. Here the CDR3 DNA reads TGCAGTGCTAGGGAAACCGGGACAGGGTATTACAATGAGCAGTTCTTC. V gene TRBV20-1 combines with J gene TRBJ2-1; 9 nucleotides align to TRBD1. Germline V lookup: CDR1 DFQATT, CDR2 SNEGSKA (reference sequence). The CDR3 extends over 16 amino acids. Germline trimming cut 3 bases from V and 4 bases from J; bases unmatched to any gene: 10.

The J gene is TRBJ2-1, the V gene TRBV9; a weak D match, TRBD2 (6 bases). The length of the CDR3 is 15 residues. Germline CDR1 reads SGDLS; CDR2 reads YYNGEE. Deletions cut 0 bases from V and 4 bases from J, with 11 bases between. DNA of the CDR3: TGTGCCAGCAGCGTAGGGTCTAGCGAGTACAATGAGCAGTTCTTC. This encodes CASSVGSSEYNEQFF. The full variable domain, with the rest looked up from reference TRBV9 and TRBJ2-1, is DSGVTQTPKHLITATGQRVTLRCSPRSGDLSVYWYQQSLDQGLQFLIQYYNGEERAKGNILERFSAQQFPDLHSELNLSSLELGDSALYFCASSVGSSEYNEQFFGPGTRLTVL.

This clonotype was detected ten times or more. This chain joins TRBV28 and TRBJ1-5; D is unclear. The CDR3 sequence is 18 residues long. Germline loops: CDR1 MDHEN, CDR2 SYDVKM. The V end lost 8 bases, the J end lost 0 bases, and 23 bases lay between the germline ends. Here the CDR3 reads CASSSPPHGLYSNQPQHF. DNA for the CDR3: TGTGCCAGCTCCTCACCACCCCACGGGTTATATAGCAATCAGCCCCAGCATTTT.

This clonotype has only a few counts. The rearrangement uses TRBV20-1 and TRBJ1-2; D is ambiguous. V lost 7 bases, J lost 3 bases, and 15 bases lay in between. The germline V gene encodes CDR1 DFQATT and CDR2 SNEGSKA (reference sequence). This CDR3 spans 13 amino acids. The CDR3 protein is CSVEGRSYYGYTF. Written as DNA, the CDR3 is TGCAGTGTCGAAGGACGGAGTTACTATGGCTACACCTTC.

This clonotype was observed many times. The chain joins TRBV27 to TRBJ2-5; a weak D match, TRBD1 (6 bases). The CDR3 contains 14 residues. The V gene lost 3 bases and the J gene lost 1 base, with 9 bases spanning the gap. CDR1 MNHEY and CDR2 SMNVEV come from the germline V gene (reference sequence). As DNA, the CDR3 is TGTGCCAGCAGTTTTTCGACAGGCCAAGAGACCCAGTACTTC. Translation: CASSFSTGQETQYF.

In this sample, this clonotype turned up a few times. V gene TRBV27 combines with J gene TRBJ1-2; D is possibly TRBD1 (5 bases). CDR3 length: 15 amino acids. Trimming stripped 6 bases from V and 8 bases from J, with 22 bases between. In germline, CDR1 is MNHEY, CDR2 SMNVEV (reference sequence). CDR3 amino acids: CASSEIGDLLRGYTF. For the CDR3, the DNA is TGTGCCAGCAGCGAGATCGGGGACCTTTTGAGGGGCTACACCTTC.

This clonotype was counted ten times or more. CDR3 region: CASSLPGGITEAFF. CDR3 in DNA: TGTGCCAGCAGTTTACCAGGGGGCATAACTGAAGCTTTCTTT. V and J are TRBV28 and TRBJ1-1; 8 positions agree with TRBD1. Germline CDR1 reads MDHEN; CDR2 reads SYDVKM. This CDR3 is 14 amino acids long. V lost 2 bases and J lost 5; bases outside the gene matches: 4.

This clonotype has more than one count but fewer than ten. CDR3 DNA sequence: TGTGCCAGCAGCGAGCGGGGGGGACAGGGGGTCTACGAGCAGTACTTC. It codes for CASSERGGQGVYEQYF. The V gene is TRBV27, the J gene TRBJ2-7, with TRBD1 as a possible D gene (11 bases). CDR1 and CDR2 from the germline V gene are MNHEY and SMNVEV (reference sequence). CDR3 size: 16 residues. V was trimmed by 6 bases and J by 3 bases, leaving 21 bases between them.

This clonotype was recorded many times. V gene TRBV11-1 combines with J gene TRBJ2-5; 10 bases line up with TRBD2. V lost 0 bases and J lost 2; bases outside the gene matches: 6. The CDR3 has 17 amino acids. The V gene's germline CDR1 is SGHAT and CDR2 FQDESV (reference sequence). Written as DNA, the CDR3 is TGTGCCAGCAGCTTAGCTGCTAGCGGGAGAGGTCAAGAGACCCAGTACTTC. This translates into CASSLAASGRGQETQYF.

The chain employs TRBV20-1 and TRBJ2-3; 8 nucleotides line up with TRBD2. Per germline, CDR1 DFQATT and CDR2 SNEGSKA (reference sequence). V was clipped by 6 bases and J by 0 bases; unmatched bases: 5. The CDR3 sequence is 14 residues long. CDR3: CSASTSESTDTQYF. CDR3 DNA sequence: TGCAGTGCCTCGACTAGCGAGAGCACAGATACGCAGTATTTT.

The table lists this clonotype with many counts. V usage is TRBV12-3 or TRBV12-4 and J usage is TRBJ1-2; TRBD1 might be the D (5 bases). The CDR3 extends over 13 amino acids. V lost 2 bases and J lost 8, with 12 bases in between. The CDR3 spells CASSLSMGGGYTF. CDR3 in DNA: TGTGCCAGCAGTTTAAGTATGGGGGGAGGCTACACCTTC.

The V gene is TRBV4-1, the J gene TRBJ2-7, with D unclear. Germline V gene lookup returns CDR1 MGHRA and CDR2 YSYEKL. The CDR3 covers 13 residues. V shed 8 bases and J shed 4 bases, with 15 bases lying between them. The DNA of the CDR3 is TGCGCCAGCGCGACCTCCGAGGCTTACGAGCAGTACTTC. Translated, it gives CASATSEAYEQYF.

The chain is built from TRBV19 and TRBJ2-3; D is possibly TRBD2 (5 bases). In germline, CDR1 is LNHDA, CDR2 SQIVND (reference sequence). V was shortened by 3 bases and J by 5 bases, with 6 bases between the two germline ends. The CDR3 totals 12 residues. The CDR3 is CASSIREDTQYF. In nucleotides, the CDR3 is TGTGCCAGTAGTATTCGGGAAGATACGCAGTATTTT.

J is TRBJ2-5 and V is TRBV4-2; 8 bases are a match to TRBD1. CDR1 and CDR2 (germline): LGHNA, YNFKEQ. V shed 6 bases and J 1 base; nucleotides not matched to a gene: 7. The CDR3 spans 15 residues. CDR3 loop: CASRLTGDPQETQYF. CDR3 bases: TGTGCCAGCAGGTTGACAGGGGATCCCCAAGAGACCCAGTACTTC.

This clonotype was detected a few times. The J gene is TRBJ2-1, the V gene TRBV5-5; the D is unclear. Germline V gene sequence: CDR1 SGHKS, CDR2 YYEKEE (reference sequence). The CDR3 runs to 11 residues. V was pared by 6 bases and J by 9 bases, with 10 bases between. The CDR3 sequence is CASTIAAEQFF. CDR3 sequence (DNA): TGTGCCAGCACCATCGCGGCTGAGCAGTTCTTC.

There are a few counts of this clonotype. The chain recombines TRBV6-1 with TRBJ2-1, with 11 bases fitting TRBD1. The V segment lost 6 bases and the J segment 0 bases; nucleotides outside the gene matches: 13. The CDR3 has 19 residues. CDR1 MNHNS and CDR2 SASEGT come from the germline V gene. The CDR3 DNA is TGTGCCAGCAGGGCCGGGACAGGGGGTTCGGACTCCTCCTACAATGAGCAGTTCTTC. This encodes CASRAGTGGSDSSYNEQFF.

This clonotype was counted between two and nine times. The rearrangement joins TRBV29-1 to TRBJ2-1, with TRBD2 identical over 9 bases. Germline CDR1 reads SQVTM; CDR2 reads ANQGSEA. The length of the CDR3 is 14 residues. V was pared by 7 bases and J by 4 bases, with 8 bases of the junction left unmatched. The CDR3 coding sequence is TGCAGCGCCTCACAGCGGGAGGCTTACAATGAGCAGTTCTTC. Translating gives CSASQREAYNEQFF.

In its sample, this clonotype was seen many times. The chain is built from TRBV2 and TRBJ2-3, with 8 nucleotides matching TRBD1. The CDR3 is 15 residues long. CDR1 SNHLY and CDR2 FYNNEI come from the germline V gene. The ends lost 8 bases at V and 5 bases at J; junction bases unmatched: 12. CDR3 in DNA: TGTGCCAGCCCAGGCCCGACAGGGGTTTTAGATACGCAGTATTTT. It encodes CASPGPTGVLDTQYF.

Ten or more counts support this clonotype. This chain links TRBV11-2 with TRBJ2-1; 11 nucleotides align to TRBD2. The length of the CDR3 is 15 residues. Germline values: CDR1 SGHAT, CDR2 FQNNGV. The V and J ends lost 4 bases and 3 bases, in that order; junction bases with no gene match: 2. For the CDR3, the DNA is TGTGCCAGCAGCTACGGGACTAGCGGCTACAATGAGCAGTTCTTC. This gives the protein CASSYGTSGYNEQFF.

This clonotype was seen at least ten times. The chain employs TRBV20-1 and TRBJ1-1; D gene unclear. The CDR3 is 12 amino acids. Trimming took off 3 bases at V and 0 bases at J, with 5 bases between the two ends. CDR1 is DFQATT and CDR2 is SNEGSKA in the germline V gene (reference sequence). As DNA, the CDR3 is TGCAGTGCTAGTTCCTTGAACACTGAAGCTTTCTTT. Protein product: CSASSLNTEAFF.

In this sample, this clonotype turned up a few times. The J gene is TRBJ2-1, the V gene TRBV5-1, with D unresolved. Trimming shortened V by 0 bases and J by 5 bases, and 6 bases separated the two germline ends. The CDR3 consists of 13 residues. CDR1 is SGHRS and CDR2 is YFSETQ in the germline V gene. The CDR3 coding sequence is TGCGCCAGCAGCTTGGTGTCAGACAATGAGCAGTTCTTC. Amino acid sequence: CASSLVSDNEQFF.

This clonotype has at least ten counts. It may be a read error: a sequence one base away is much more abundant. The chain is built from TRBV12-3 or TRBV12-4 and TRBJ2-7, with 8 bases aligning to TRBD2. The CDR3 runs to 16 residues. The CDR3 here is CASNLSHGTSSYEQYF. For the CDR3, the DNA is TGTGCCAGCAATTTATCCCACGGGACTAGCTCCTACGAGCAGTACTTC.